The 14 T cell receptor beta chains below were found in one sample sequenced in a study of OX40 agonist ivuxolimab in advanced cancers. Only in-frame clones appear in the TCRdb table, and some are missing; sequencing was by immunoSEQ multiplex PCR. This table holds more than 75,000 clones, about 81% found once. Sequences were derived from CD4+ or CD8+ T cells sorted from blood, sampled in a trial of the OX40 agonist ivuxolimab. The source is an adult with an advanced solid tumor such as melanoma, head and neck, liver or kidney cancer.

The rearrangement joins TRBV2 to TRBJ1-5, with 7 positions matching TRBD1. Germline CDR1 SNHLY, CDR2 FYNNEI. The CDR3 spans 14 residues. J lost 7 bases, V lost 4 bases, and 7 bases had no gene match. The CDR3 DNA reads TGTGCCAGCAGTGCCACAGGGGCGCGGCAGCCCCAGCATTTT. Residues: CASSATGARQPQHF.

The sample holds a few counts of this clone. The genes are TRBV7-8 and TRBJ2-7; 11 bases map to TRBD1. Trimming at V came to 1 base and at J to 4 bases, leaving 3 bases not matched to a gene. There are 15 residues in the CDR3. In germline, CDR1 is SGHVS, CDR2 FQNEAQ. The CDR3 loop reads CASSLGTGGAYEQYV. The CDR3 DNA sequence: TGTGCCAGCAGCTTAGGGACAGGGGGCGCTTACGAGCAGTACGTC.

In its sample, this clone was seen a few times. The chain carries TRBV2 and TRBJ1-2, with 11 bases identical to TRBD1. The junction had 9 bases not matched to a gene; V was cut back by 4 bases and J by 8 bases. Germline assignment: CDR1 SNHLY and CDR2 FYNNEI. The CDR3 is 15 residues long. The CDR3 reads CASSASDRGRSGYTF. The CDR3 region has the DNA TGTGCCAGCAGTGCCTCGGACAGGGGGCGAAGCGGCTACACCTTC. The full variable domain, its missing parts supplied by reference TRBV2 and TRBJ1-2, is EPEVTQTPSHQVTQMGQEVILRCVPISNHLYFYWYRQILGQKVEFLVSFYNNEISEKSEIFDDQFSVERPDGSNFTLKIRSTKLEDSAMYFCASSASDRGRSGYTFGSGTRLTVV.

This chain uses TRBV6-1 with TRBJ1-1, with D perhaps matching TRBD1 (5 bases). CDR3 length: 14 residues. Trimming took off 6 bases at V and 2 bases at J, with 13 bases between the two ends. Germline assignment: CDR1 MNHNS and CDR2 SASEGT. The CDR3 sequence is CASSDKGSNTEAFF. In DNA form, the CDR3 reads TGTGCCAGCAGCGATAAGGGGTCTAACACTGAAGCTTTCTTT.

This chain links TRBV4-2 with TRBJ2-6; D may be TRBD1 (6 bases). Germline V gene data show CDR1 as LGHNA and CDR2 as YNFKEQ. V lost 1 base to trimming and J lost 0 bases, with 10 bases between them. CDR3 length: 17 residues. The CDR3 coding sequence is TGTGCCAGCAGCCAAGGACAGGAGAACTCTGGGGCCAACGTCCTGACTTTC. Protein product: CASSQGQENSGANVLTF.

The genes are TRBV6-1 and TRBJ1-3; D is unclear. Trimming removed 6 bases from V and 0 bases from J, with 12 bases in between. The CDR3 has 15 amino acids. CDR1 is MNHNS and CDR2 is SASEGT in the germline V gene. The CDR3 coding sequence is TGTGCCAGCAGAAACAGACGGAACTCTGGAAACACCATATATTTT. Amino acid sequence: CASRNRRNSGNTIYF.

This chain links TRBV19 with TRBJ2-2; no firm D call. The germline V gene has CDR1 LNHDA and CDR2 SQIVND (reference sequence). V was shortened by 7 bases and J by 3 bases, with 12 bases between the two germline ends. The CDR3 consists of 14 residues. The CDR3 region is CASMTDRDTGELFF. In DNA form, the CDR3 reads TGTGCCAGTATGACGGACCGGGACACCGGGGAGCTGTTTTTT. Full variable domain (outside the CDR3, taken from reference TRBV19 and TRBJ2-2): DGGITQSPKYLFRKEGQNVTLSCEQNLNHDAMYWYRQDPGQGLRLIYYSQIVNDFQKGDIAEGYSVSREKKESFPLTVTSAQKNPTAFYLCASMTDRDTGELFFGEGSRLTVL.

CDR3 sequence: CASSLDGYNEQFF. The CDR3, as DNA: TGTGCCAGCAGCTTAGACGGATACAATGAGCAGTTCTTC. V is TRBV7-6 and J is TRBJ2-1; D unresolved. CDR3 length equals 13 residues. The V gene's germline CDR1 is SGHVS and CDR2 FNYEAQ. Trimming removed 1 base from V and 4 bases from J, with 5 bases in between. Filled out from reference TRBV7-6 and TRBJ2-1, the complete variable domain reads GAGVSQSPRYKVTKRGQDVALRCDPISGHVSLYWYRQALGQGPEFLTYFNYEAQQDKSGLPNDRFSAERPEGSISTLTIQRTEQRDSAMYRCASSLDGYNEQFFGPGTRLTVL.

This clone was observed a few times. The rearrangement links TRBV9 to TRBJ2-7; D may be TRBD1 (6 bases). V lost 0 bases to trimming and J lost 4 bases, with 14 bases between them. The CDR3 runs to 15 residues. The germline gives CDR1 SGDLS, CDR2 YYNGEE. The CDR3 DNA reads TGTGCCAGCAGCGTAGCAGGGGCAGGACGGTACGAGCAGTACTTC. Its translation is CASSVAGAGRYEQYF.

This sequence joins TRBV18 and TRBJ1-2, with 7 bases matching TRBD1. The germline V gene has CDR1 KGHSH and CDR2 LQKENI. The V segment lost 3 bases and the J segment 7 bases; nucleotides outside the gene matches: 11. The CDR3 consists of 15 residues. CDR3 loop: CASSPPLTGHGGYTF. The DNA for the CDR3 is TGTGCCAGCTCACCCCCGTTGACAGGGCATGGTGGCTACACCTTC.

The chain has TRBV27 and TRBJ2-3; D gene uncertain. This CDR3 region has 11 residues. The germline V gene encodes CDR1 MNHEY and CDR2 SMNVEV (reference sequence). V was pared by 8 bases and J by 6 bases, with 9 bases between. The CDR3 coding sequence is TGTGCCAGCGATTATGGGGATACGCAGTATTTT. Encoded protein: CASDYGDTQYF.

The chain uses TRBV5-6 and TRBJ1-2; TRBD1 matches 8 bases. The CDR3 is 15 amino acids. Looked up from germline, CDR1 is SGHDT and CDR2 is YYEEEE. V trimming: 4 bases; J trimming: 4 bases; junction bases outside the gene matches: 9. CDR3 nucleotides: TGTGCCAGCAGCACCTTACGGACAGGGATCTATGGCTACACCTTC. It translates to CASSTLRTGIYGYTF.

The chain employs TRBV19 and TRBJ2-3; D perhaps matches TRBD2 (6 bases). This CDR3 has 14 amino acids. CDR1 LNHDA and CDR2 SQIVND come from the germline V gene (reference sequence). Trimming stripped 7 bases from V and 3 bases from J, with 14 bases between. The chain's CDR3 is CASNLGLTTDTQYF. The CDR3 nucleotides are TGTGCCAGTAATTTGGGACTTACGACAGATACGCAGTATTTT.

This chain connects TRBV28 to TRBJ2-5; the D gene is possibly TRBD2 (7 bases). Trimming left V 2 bases short and J 5 bases short, with 15 bases between. The CDR3 spans 15 residues. Germline V lookup: CDR1 MDHEN, CDR2 SYDVKM. The CDR3 DNA reads as TGTGCCAGCAGTTTAGATTTCGGGGGGCCGGAGACCCAGTACTTC. It translates to CASSLDFGGPETQYF.